This T cell receptor beta chain was recovered during a study of cytomegalovirus exposure and HLA in healthy donors. This CDR3 contains 15 residues. Germline V gene lookup returns CDR1 SGHDT and CDR2 YYEEEE. The V segment lost 5 bases and the J segment 4 bases; nucleotides outside the gene matches: 12. All donors participated as healthy donors of bone marrow. This clone appeared once. Its target is unknown. Findings of the study overall: The authors later linked a missense DCLRE1C variant to TCR beta V- and J-gene trimming.

The primer mix had 60 Vbeta and 13 Jbeta primers. Clones were read by immunoSEQ multiplex PCR, and TCRdb kept only the in-frame ones, dropping some. The sample includes more than 90,000 clones, approximately 81% of them seen just once. Source material: PBMCs. The chain employs TRBV5-6 and TRBJ2-7; 7 nucleotides agree with TRBD2. The TCR was taken from a woman aged 65 to 85 in good health and CMV-seropositive. The CDR3 spells CASSPYSAGIYEQYF. The CDR3 DNA is TGTGCCAGCAGTCCCTATTCAGCGGGAATTTACGAGCAGTACTTC. Looking up the rest from reference TRBV5-6 and TRBJ2-7 gives the full variable domain: DAGVTQSPTHLIKTRGQQVTLRCSPKSGHDTVSWYQQALGQGPQFIFQYYEEEERQRGNFPDRFSGHQFPNYSSELNVNALLLGDSALYLCASSPYSAGIYEQYFGPGTRLTVT.